The clone carrying this TCR beta chain occurred many times. The data belong to a study of CD8+CD57+ T cells in acquired aplastic anemia. Genomic DNA constituted the template upon which TCR beta VDJ and CDR3 profiling was performed. TCRdb processed the reads anew with MiXCR; each CDR3 protein has one entry. The sample shows hundreds of thousands of distinct CDR3 sequences, 55% to 75% of them seen only once. The sequence derives from a human donor in good health, serving as a control. Sequencing was carried out using sorted CD4+, CD8+, or CD8+CD57+ T cells (not recorded which) from PBMCs.

The CDR3 DNA is TGTGCCAGCAGCCCGGACAGGGGGCGTACTGAAGCTTTCTTT. It translates to CASSPDRGRTEAFF. V gene TRBV11-1 combines with J gene TRBJ1-1, with TRBD1 matching 11 bases. Germline V gives CDR1 SGHAT, CDR2 FQDESV (reference sequence). This CDR3 has 14 residues. Trimming cost V 5 bases and J 5 bases; bases outside gene matches: 4.